The next 30 T cell receptor beta chains were all read from a single sample in a study of T cell responses to AZD1222 COVID-19 vaccine. Sequencing was performed with immunoSEQ multiplex PCR; in TCRdb, only in-frame clones are kept and a portion is missing. The data hold 96,000 or so clones, with about 88% observed a single time. Sequencing used peripheral blood, obtained on day 0 of AZD1222 vaccination. The receptor source for this set is an adult in good health.

The chain combines TRBV6-2 or TRBV6-3 with TRBJ1-4; D call uncertain. The CDR3 is 13 residues long. Germline lookup yields CDR1 MNHEY and CDR2 SVGEGT. Trimming stripped 5 bases from V and 5 bases from J, with 9 bases between. The CDR3 sequence: CASSTGINEKLFF. DNA of the CDR3: TGTGCCAGCAGTACGGGGATAAATGAAAAACTGTTTTTT.

CDR3 residues: CASTTGLAGYNEQFF. The CDR3 coding sequence is TGTGCCAGCACTACGGGACTAGCGGGTTACAATGAGCAGTTCTTC. The gene calls are TRBV6-4 and TRBJ2-1, with 12 nucleotides matching TRBD2. Germline CDR1 and CDR2: MRHNA and SNTAGT. CDR3 size: 15 residues. The V segment lost 7 bases and the J segment 4 bases; nucleotides outside the gene matches: 5.

Notes on this clone: One end of the junction fails to match germline, which may point to a read error. The V call is TRBV3-1 (or the pseudogene TRBV3-2), the J call TRBJ1-2; 9 bases align to TRBD1. Germline CDR1 is LGHDT and CDR2 is YNNKEL (reference sequence). This CDR3 contains 12 residues. The CDR3 sequence: CASSQVGQGLAF. The CDR3 coding sequence is TGTGCCAGCAGCCAAGTGGGACAGGGTCTAGCCTTC.

This clone was recorded once. V usage is TRBV11-2 and J usage is TRBJ2-7; perhaps TRBD2 as D (6 bases). Germline values: CDR1 SGHAT, CDR2 FQNNGV. V was pared by 3 bases and J by 1 base, with 19 bases between. The length of the CDR3 is 17 residues. CDR3 loop: CASSFDRVGGKSYEQYF. The CDR3 DNA is TGTGCCAGCAGCTTTGATCGGGTCGGCGGGAAATCCTACGAGCAGTACTTC.

In regard to this clone: Other DNA sequences within the sample encode an identical CDR3. The genes are TRBV30 and TRBJ1-1; D remains unclear. The CDR3 consists of 14 residues. Trimming removed 0 bases at V and 0 bases at J, with 8 bases between. CDR1 GTSNPN and CDR2 SVGIG come from the germline V gene (reference sequence). The CDR3: CAWSVSGVNTEAFF. CDR3 nucleotides: TGTGCCTGGAGTGTCTCAGGTGTGAACACTGAAGCTTTCTTT.

The chain carries TRBV30 and TRBJ1-5, with 8 bases fitting TRBD1. Per germline, CDR1 GTSNPN and CDR2 SVGIG (reference sequence). There are 14 residues in the CDR3. With 2 bases clipped from V and 7 bases from J, the junction kept 7 bases outside the gene matches. CDR3 DNA: TGTGCCTGGAGTCTCGGACAGGGTAGCCAGCCCCAGCATTTT. This translates into CAWSLGQGSQPQHF.

In the case of this clone: Additional DNA sequences in this sample encode the identical CDR3. The chain recombines TRBV6-5 with TRBJ2-5; D gene uncertain. Looked up from germline, CDR1 is MNHEY and CDR2 is SVGAGI. Trimming took off 3 bases at V and 5 bases at J, with 4 bases between the two ends. This CDR3 region has 11 residues. The CDR3 region is CASSYGETQYF. The CDR3 nucleotides read TGTGCCAGCAGTTATGGTGAGACCCAGTACTTC.

This clone showed up just a few times. This rearrangement joins TRBV7-8 to TRBJ2-7; possible D gene TRBD1, 6 bases. CDR1 and CDR2 from the germline V gene are SGHVS and FQNEAQ. The CDR3 length is 18 residues. Trimming removed 5 bases at V and 2 bases at J, with 25 bases between. CDR3 loop: CASSPGVNFRDGAYEQYF. The CDR3, as DNA: TGTGCCAGCAGCCCAGGGGTGAACTTCCGGGACGGAGCCTACGAGCAGTACTTC.

V is TRBV5-4 and J is TRBJ1-2, with D unclear. Germline assignment: CDR1 SGHNT and CDR2 YYREEE (reference sequence). The CDR3 loop spans 15 amino acids. V lost 0 bases and J 4 bases, leaving 13 bases between the germline ends. For the CDR3, the DNA is TGTGCCAGCAGCTTGGCTGGCGGAACTGCCTATGGCTACACCTTC. The encoded protein is CASSLAGGTAYGYTF.

The genes are TRBV28 and TRBJ1-1; maybe TRBD1 (5 bases). Germline V CDR1 and CDR2: MDHEN, SYDVKM. V dropped 5 bases and J dropped 0 bases, with 10 bases sitting between them. This CDR3 has 14 amino acids. Here the CDR3 DNA reads TGTGCCAGCAGTCCCGGGACCTTGAACACTGAAGCTTTCTTT. Translation gives CASSPGTLNTEAFF.

This clone appeared a single time. V and J are TRBV11-3 and TRBJ1-5; a weak D match, TRBD1 (5 bases). CDR3 length: 16 amino acids. CDR1 is SGHNT, CDR2 YENEEA, per germline. With 1 base removed from V and 7 bases from J, the gap between germline ends came to 17 bases. Here the CDR3 reads CASSLVLQVGGQPQHF. The CDR3 DNA reads TGTGCCAGCAGCTTAGTCCTTCAGGTCGGGGGACAGCCCCAGCATTTT.

The rearrangement uses TRBV29-1 and TRBJ1-3, with D perhaps TRBD1 (6 bases). This CDR3 spans 14 amino acids. Trimming cost V 7 bases and J 0 bases, with 13 bases left between them. CDR1 SQVTM and CDR2 ANQGSEA come from the germline V gene. The CDR3 nucleotides are TGCAGCGCGGCGGGACAAAACTCTGGAAACACCATATATTTT. Amino acids: CSAAGQNSGNTIYF.

V is TRBV6-5 and J is TRBJ2-2; D might be TRBD1 (5 bases). Germline V gene lookup returns CDR1 MNHEY and CDR2 SVGAGI. This CDR3 is built from 14 residues. The V and J ends lost 0 bases and 6 bases respectively, with 8 bases between them. The CDR3 nucleotides are TGTGCCAGCAGTTACTCAGGGGTGGCCGGGGAGCTGTTTTTT. Its protein product is CASSYSGVAGELFF.

The chain carries TRBV6-5 and TRBJ1-2; tentatively, D is TRBD1 (6 bases). Germline V gene lookup returns CDR1 MNHEY and CDR2 SVGAGI. V dropped 7 bases and J dropped 8 bases, with 17 bases sitting between them. The CDR3 has 13 amino acids. The DNA for the CDR3 is TGTGCCAGCAACCAAAACAGGGATGGCGGCTACACCTTC. Its protein product is CASNQNRDGGYTF.

The chain joins TRBV7-3 to TRBJ2-3; possibly TRBD2 for D (7 bases). Between the trimmed V and J ends, which lost 1 base and 5 bases, there was a span of 16 bases. The CDR3 is 16 amino acids. The V gene's germline CDR1 is SGHTA and CDR2 FQGTGA. The CDR3 coding sequence is TGTGCCAGCAGCTTAAAAGGGGGGGCCAACGGAGATACGCAGTATTTT. This translates into CASSLKGGANGDTQYF.

This chain connects TRBV11-2 to TRBJ1-2; the match to TRBD1 covers 9 bases. The CDR3 is 14 amino acids. Per germline, CDR1 SGHAT and CDR2 FQNNGV. The V and J ends lost 1 base and 7 bases, in that order; junction bases with no gene match: 4. The CDR3 DNA reads TGTGCCAGCAGCTTAGCGGGACAGGGTAGTGGCTACACCTTC. Residues: CASSLAGQGSGYTF.

The genes are TRBV7-6 and TRBJ2-5; either TRBD1 or TRBD2 may supply D (5 bases each). The germline gives CDR1 SGHVS, CDR2 FNYEAQ. CDR3 size: 13 residues. The V and J ends lost 2 bases and 5 bases respectively, with 9 bases between them. In nucleotides, the CDR3 is TGTGCCAGCAGCTTATTGGGACGCGAGACCCAGTACTTC. It is translated as CASSLLGRETQYF. Variable domain in full (rest from reference TRBV7-6 and TRBJ2-5): GAGVSQSPRYKVTKRGQDVALRCDPISGHVSLYWYRQALGQGPEFLTYFNYEAQQDKSGLPNDRFSAERPEGSISTLTIQRTEQRDSAMYRCASSLLGRETQYFGPGTRLLVL.

DNA for the CDR3: TGTGCCAGCAGCTTAGGAAATCAACTGAACACTGAAGCTTTCTTT. It specifies CASSLGNQLNTEAFF. V and J are TRBV11-3 and TRBJ1-1; no clear D gene. Trimming shortened V by 1 base and J by 0 bases, and 9 bases separated the two germline ends. Germline assignment: CDR1 SGHNT and CDR2 YENEEA. CDR3 length: 15 amino acids.

J is TRBJ1-6 and V is TRBV28; D remains ambiguous. The germline V gene has CDR1 MDHEN and CDR2 SYDVKM. This CDR3 spans 17 amino acids. The V gene lost 11 bases and the J gene lost 0 bases, with 20 bases spanning the gap. CDR3 amino acids: CAVKRASTGSYNSPLHF. The CDR3 DNA follows: TGTGCCGTCAAAAGGGCTTCAACTGGCTCCTATAATTCACCCCTCCACTTT. Full variable domain (outside the CDR3, taken from reference TRBV28 and TRBJ1-6): DVKVTQSSRYLVKRTGEKVFLECVQDMDHENMFWYRQDPGLGLRLIYFSYDVKMKEKGDIPEGYSVSREKKERFSLILESASTNQTSMYLCAVKRASTGSYNSPLHFGNGTRLTVT.

This chain links TRBV5-5 with TRBJ1-3; D not certain. The V end lost 3 bases, the J end lost 2 bases, and 12 bases lay between the germline ends. CDR3 size: 15 residues. Germline assignment: CDR1 SGHKS and CDR2 YYEKEE (reference sequence). The CDR3 DNA reads as TGTGCCAGCAGCTCACCCGGAAGAGCTGGAAACACCATATATTTT. As protein: CASSSPGRAGNTIYF.

The chain combines TRBV3-1 (or the pseudogene TRBV3-2) with TRBJ1-1; D is unclear. Germline V gives CDR1 LGHDT, CDR2 YNNKEL (reference sequence). Between the trimmed V and J ends, which lost 6 bases and 0 bases, there was a span of 8 bases. The length of the CDR3 is 13 residues. The CDR3 DNA reads TGTGCCAGCAGTTTCAGAGTGAACACTGAAGCTTTCTTT. Translation gives CASSFRVNTEAFF.

CDR3 DNA sequence: TGTGCCAGCAGCCAGTTACTAGCGGGGGTAAATGAGCAGTTCTTC. Residues: CASSQLLAGVNEQFF. This chain joins TRBV5-4 and TRBJ2-1; 11 bases are a match to TRBD2. Germline V gene lookup returns CDR1 SGHNT and CDR2 YYREEE (reference sequence). Unmatched junction bases numbered 7, after V lost 4 bases and J lost 7 bases. This CDR3 has 15 residues.

This chain uses TRBV24-1 with TRBJ1-2; D is ambiguous. Germline V gives CDR1 KGHDR, CDR2 SFDVKD. The CDR3 runs 14 residues. V dropped 1 base and J dropped 7 bases, with 12 bases sitting between them. Here the CDR3 reads CATSDFLGYSGYTF. The CDR3, as DNA: TGTGCCACCAGTGATTTTCTGGGGTATAGTGGCTACACCTTC.

The rearrangement joins TRBV6-2 or TRBV6-3 to TRBJ1-2; possibly TRBD1 for D (5 bases). Germline CDR1 is MNHEY and CDR2 is SVGEGT. With 4 bases removed from V and 2 bases from J, the gap between germline ends came to 11 bases. This CDR3 has 14 amino acids. The CDR3 here is CASSFQGLNYGYTF. In DNA form, the CDR3 reads TGTGCCAGCAGTTTTCAGGGTCTCAACTATGGCTACACCTTC.

The chain links TRBV29-1 to TRBJ2-7; D is uncertain. Per germline, CDR1 SQVTM and CDR2 ANQGSEA. CDR3 size: 12 residues. Trimming took off 6 bases at V and 0 bases at J, with 9 bases between the two ends. DNA for the CDR3: TGCAGCGTCGGTCCAGACTCCTACGAGCAGTACTTC. Amino acid sequence: CSVGPDSYEQYF.

The chain joins TRBV27 to TRBJ1-2, with D perhaps TRBD1 (6 bases). CDR3 size: 15 residues. Trimming pared 5 bases from V and 4 bases from J, leaving 17 bases between. The germline gives CDR1 MNHEY, CDR2 SMNVEV (reference sequence). The chain's CDR3 is CASSTAPGHIYGYTF. The CDR3 DNA reads as TGTGCCAGCAGTACAGCTCCGGGACACATCTATGGCTACACCTTC.

The CDR3 reads CASSPRDRGYEQYF. The CDR3 region has the DNA TGTGCCAGCAGCCCCCGGGACAGGGGTTACGAGCAGTACTTC. The chain joins TRBV3-1 (or the pseudogene TRBV3-2) to TRBJ2-7, with 10 bases that match TRBD1. After removal of 4 bases from V and 4 bases from J, the junction contained 4 bases not matched to a gene. The CDR3 loop spans 14 amino acids. The germline gives CDR1 LGHDT, CDR2 YNNKEL (reference sequence).

V and J are TRBV30 and TRBJ1-6; perhaps TRBD1 as D (6 bases). This CDR3 contains 12 residues. Germline CDR1 GTSNPN, CDR2 SVGIG (reference sequence). V lost 4 bases, J lost 9 bases, and 10 bases lay in between. This CDR3 is CAWTQGSSPLHF. DNA of the CDR3: TGTGCCTGGACGCAGGGGAGTTCACCCCTCCACTTT.

The chain joins TRBV29-1 to TRBJ2-2; weak D call: TRBD1 (6 bases). CDR1 is SQVTM, CDR2 ANQGSEA, per germline. CDR3 size: 13 residues. Trimming cost V 4 bases and J 4 bases, with 10 bases left between them. The CDR3 DNA follows: TGCAGCGTTGGGGTAGGGGGCACCGGGGAGCTGTTTTTT. It is translated as CSVGVGGTGELFF.

The chain recombines TRBV2 with TRBJ1-5; 7 nucleotides align to TRBD1. Germline V CDR1 and CDR2: SNHLY, FYNNEI. The CDR3 covers 15 residues. Trimming at V came to 6 bases and at J to 0 bases, leaving 5 bases not matched to a gene. The CDR3 nucleotides read TGTGCCAGCAGGGGGACAGTCCATAGCAATCAGCCCCAGCATTTT. It specifies CASRGTVHSNQPQHF.